This entry is about one TCR beta chain. The table came from immunoSEQ multiplex PCR; TCRdb's copy has only in-frame clones and leaves some out. This table has over 90,000 clones, about 91% appearing once. The entry originates in a study of control samples from healthy donors and cancer patients. This CDR3 contains 13 residues. The V end lost 4 bases, the J end lost 4 bases, and 8 bases lay between the germline ends. CDR1 is SEHNR and CDR2 is FQNEAQ in the germline V gene (reference sequence). J is TRBJ1-5 and V is TRBV7-9; no firm D call. The receptor was derived from a woman aged 18-29 years in good health. Material for sequencing was blood. CDR3 residues: CASSWGFNQPQHF. The CDR3 DNA reads as TGTGCCAGCAGCTGGGGTTTTAATCAGCCCCAGCATTTT. The complete variable domain, with remaining parts taken from reference TRBV7-9 and TRBJ1-5, reads DTGVSQNPRHKITKRGQNVTFRCDPISEHNRLYWYRQTLGQGPEFLTYFQNEAQLEKSRLLSDRFSAERPKGSFSTLEIQRTEQGDSAMYLCASSWGFNQPQHFGDGTRLSIL.